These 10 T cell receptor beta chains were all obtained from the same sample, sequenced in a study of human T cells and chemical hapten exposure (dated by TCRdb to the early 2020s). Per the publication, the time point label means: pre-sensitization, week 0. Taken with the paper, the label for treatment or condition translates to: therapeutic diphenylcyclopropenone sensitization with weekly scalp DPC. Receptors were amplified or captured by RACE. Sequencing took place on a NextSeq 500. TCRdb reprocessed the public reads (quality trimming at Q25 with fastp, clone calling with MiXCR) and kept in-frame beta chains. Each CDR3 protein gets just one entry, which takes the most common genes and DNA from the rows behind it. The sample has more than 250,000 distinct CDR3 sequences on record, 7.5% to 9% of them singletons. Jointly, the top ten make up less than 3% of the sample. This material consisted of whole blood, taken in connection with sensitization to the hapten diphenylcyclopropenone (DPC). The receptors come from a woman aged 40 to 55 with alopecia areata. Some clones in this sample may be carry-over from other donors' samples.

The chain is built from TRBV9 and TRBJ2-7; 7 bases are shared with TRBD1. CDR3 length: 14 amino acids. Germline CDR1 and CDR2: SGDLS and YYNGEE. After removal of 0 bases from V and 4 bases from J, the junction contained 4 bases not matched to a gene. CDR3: CASSVGQGRYEQYF. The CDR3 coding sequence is TGTGCCAGCAGCGTAGGACAGGGTCGATACGAGCAGTACTTC.

The CDR3 nucleotides read TGTGCCAGCAGCTGGACCGGGACTAGCGGGAGCAATGAGCAGTTCTTC. Translating it yields CASSWTGTSGSNEQFF. The chain couples TRBV11-3 to TRBJ2-1, with 14 bases identical to TRBD2. The germline gives CDR1 SGHNT, CDR2 YENEEA. CDR3 size: 16 residues. V was clipped by 4 bases and J by 6 bases; unmatched bases: 5. The entire variable domain, with the rest obtained from reference TRBV11-3 and TRBJ2-1, is as follows: EAGVVQSPRYKIIEKKQPVAFWCNPISGHNTLYWYLQNLGQGPELLIRYENEEAVDDSQLPKDRFSAERLKGVDSTLKIQPAELGDSAVYLCASSWTGTSGSNEQFFGPGTRLTVL.

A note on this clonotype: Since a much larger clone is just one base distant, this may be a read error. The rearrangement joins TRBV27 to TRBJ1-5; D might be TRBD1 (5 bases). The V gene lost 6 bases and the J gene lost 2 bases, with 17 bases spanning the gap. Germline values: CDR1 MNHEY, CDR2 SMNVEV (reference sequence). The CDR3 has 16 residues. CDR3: CASRATWTKGNQPQHF. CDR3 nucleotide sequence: TGTGCCAGCAGGGCTACCTGGACAAAGGGCAATCAGCCCCAGCATTTT.

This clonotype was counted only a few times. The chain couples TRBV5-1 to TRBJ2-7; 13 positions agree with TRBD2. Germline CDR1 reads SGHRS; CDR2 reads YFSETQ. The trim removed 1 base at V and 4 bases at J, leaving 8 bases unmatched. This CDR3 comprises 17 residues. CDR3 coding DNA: TGCGCCAGCAGCTTGAAACTAGCGGGAGGGCCGGGTTACGAGCAGTACTTC. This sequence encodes CASSLKLAGGPGYEQYF.

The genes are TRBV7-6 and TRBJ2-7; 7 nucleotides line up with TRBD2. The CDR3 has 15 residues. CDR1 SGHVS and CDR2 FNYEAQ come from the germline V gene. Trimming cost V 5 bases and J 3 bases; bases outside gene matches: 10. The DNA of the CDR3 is TGTGCCAGCAGCATGCAGGAGGGAGGGCACTACGAGCAGTACTTC. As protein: CASSMQEGGHYEQYF. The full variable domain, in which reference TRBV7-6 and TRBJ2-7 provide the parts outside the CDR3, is GAGVSQSPRYKVTKRGQDVALRCDPISGHVSLYWYRQALGQGPEFLTYFNYEAQQDKSGLPNDRFSAERPEGSISTLTIQRTEQRDSAMYRCASSMQEGGHYEQYFGPGTRLTVT.

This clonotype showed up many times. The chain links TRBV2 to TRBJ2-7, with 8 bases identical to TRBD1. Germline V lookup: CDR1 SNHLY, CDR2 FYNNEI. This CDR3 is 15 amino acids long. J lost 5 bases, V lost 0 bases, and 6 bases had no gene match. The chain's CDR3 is CASSEAPRTGHEQYF. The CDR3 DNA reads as TGTGCCAGCAGTGAAGCGCCCCGGACAGGGCACGAGCAGTACTTC. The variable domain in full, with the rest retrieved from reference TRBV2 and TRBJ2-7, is EPEVTQTPSHQVTQMGQEVILRCVPISNHLYFYWYRQILGQKVEFLVSFYNNEISEKSEIFDDQFSVERPDGSNFTLKIRSTKLEDSAMYFCASSEAPRTGHEQYFGPGTRLTVT.

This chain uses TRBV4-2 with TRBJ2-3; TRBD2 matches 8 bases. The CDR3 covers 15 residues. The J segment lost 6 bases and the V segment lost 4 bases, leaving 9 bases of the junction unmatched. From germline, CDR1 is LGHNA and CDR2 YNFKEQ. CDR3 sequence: CASSLGLAAKDTQYF. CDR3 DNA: TGTGCCAGCAGCCTCGGACTAGCTGCGAAGGATACGCAGTATTTT.

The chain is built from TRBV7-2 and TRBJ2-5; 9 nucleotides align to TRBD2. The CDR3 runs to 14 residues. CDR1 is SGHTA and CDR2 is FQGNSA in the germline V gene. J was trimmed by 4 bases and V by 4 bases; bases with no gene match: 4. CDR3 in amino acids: CASSSLAGLETQYF. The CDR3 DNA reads TGTGCCAGCAGCTCCCTAGCGGGATTAGAGACCCAGTACTTC.

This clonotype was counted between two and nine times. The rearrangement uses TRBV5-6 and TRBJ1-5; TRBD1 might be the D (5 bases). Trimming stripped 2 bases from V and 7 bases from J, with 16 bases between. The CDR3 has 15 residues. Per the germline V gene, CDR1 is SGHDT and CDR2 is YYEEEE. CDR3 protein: CASSFSGPLGQPQHF. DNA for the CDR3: TGTGCCAGCAGCTTTTCAGGGCCCCTCGGGCAGCCCCAGCATTTT.

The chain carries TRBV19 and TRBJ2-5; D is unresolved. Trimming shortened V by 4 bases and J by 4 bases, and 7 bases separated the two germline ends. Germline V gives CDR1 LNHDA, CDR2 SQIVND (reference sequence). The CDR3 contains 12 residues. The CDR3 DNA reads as TGTGCCAGTAGTAATGTGAGAGAGACCCAGTACTTC. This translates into CASSNVRETQYF.